This T cell receptor beta chain stems from a study of T cells in Graves' hyperthyroidism and ophthalmopathy. The CDR3 covers 14 residues. The germline V gene encodes CDR1 DFQATT and CDR2 SNEGSKA (reference sequence). Between the trimmed V and J ends, which lost 3 bases and 0 bases, there was a span of 12 bases. TCR beta CDR3 regions were amplified from RNA. A first-round RT-PCR of the TCR CDR3 used the HTBI primer set. In TCRdb, the multiplex PCR reads were re-called with MiXCR into one record per CDR3 protein. The sample consists of under 450,000 distinct CDR3 sequences, approximately 15% of them appearing once. This clonotype was observed at least ten times.

The sequenced material came from blood. The source is a young man with Graves' hyperthyroidism that later progressed to Graves' ophthalmopathy. The V and J genes are TRBV20-1 and TRBJ2-7, with unresolved D. CDR3 sequence reads: CSARTSSSSYEQYF. The CDR3 DNA follows: TGCAGTGCTAGGACATCCTCGAGCTCCTACGAGCAGTACTTC.